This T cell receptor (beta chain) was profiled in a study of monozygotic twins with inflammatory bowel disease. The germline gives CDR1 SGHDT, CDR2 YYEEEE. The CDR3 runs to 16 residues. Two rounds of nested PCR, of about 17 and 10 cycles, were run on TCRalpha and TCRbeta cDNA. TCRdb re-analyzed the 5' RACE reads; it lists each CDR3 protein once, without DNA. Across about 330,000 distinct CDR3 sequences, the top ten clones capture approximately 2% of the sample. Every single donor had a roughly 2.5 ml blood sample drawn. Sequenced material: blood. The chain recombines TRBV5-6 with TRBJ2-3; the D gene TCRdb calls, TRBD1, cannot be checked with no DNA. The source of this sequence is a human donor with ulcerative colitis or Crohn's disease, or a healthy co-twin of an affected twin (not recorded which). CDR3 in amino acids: CASSSGAGTSTDTQYF.